This T cell receptor beta chain was captured in a study of PD-1 blockade in classical Hodgkin lymphoma. Study findings and constraints: Baseline diversity was lower in partial responders and progressors than complete responders. Exclusion was applied to patients who started nivolumab under 1 year after ASCT. Reported findings placed baseline TCR diversity lower in newly diagnosed patients (compared with healthy donors).

V lost 11 bases to trimming and J lost 0 bases, with 14 bases between them. Germline loops: CDR1 ENHRY, CDR2 SYGVKD. This CDR3 is 14 amino acids long. The data were produced by immunoSEQ multiplex PCR, yet TCRdb's version contains in-frame clones alone and is incomplete. The table has 35,000 to 50,000 clones, 75% to 85% seen once. This clone appeared a single time. Its specificity is not known. The patients all showed relapse after autologous stem cell transplantation, while their brentuximab vedotin exposure varied. Best responses fell into complete response, partial response or progressive disease. The sequence was obtained from a human donor with classical Hodgkin lymphoma. Specimen: peripheral blood mononuclear cells (PBMCs), collected at baseline. The rearrangement uses TRBV10-3 and TRBJ1-3; D is unclear. The CDR3 reads CASRPELSGNTIYF. The CDR3 DNA is TGTGCCTCCCGACCGGAGCTCTCTGGAAACACCATATATTTT.